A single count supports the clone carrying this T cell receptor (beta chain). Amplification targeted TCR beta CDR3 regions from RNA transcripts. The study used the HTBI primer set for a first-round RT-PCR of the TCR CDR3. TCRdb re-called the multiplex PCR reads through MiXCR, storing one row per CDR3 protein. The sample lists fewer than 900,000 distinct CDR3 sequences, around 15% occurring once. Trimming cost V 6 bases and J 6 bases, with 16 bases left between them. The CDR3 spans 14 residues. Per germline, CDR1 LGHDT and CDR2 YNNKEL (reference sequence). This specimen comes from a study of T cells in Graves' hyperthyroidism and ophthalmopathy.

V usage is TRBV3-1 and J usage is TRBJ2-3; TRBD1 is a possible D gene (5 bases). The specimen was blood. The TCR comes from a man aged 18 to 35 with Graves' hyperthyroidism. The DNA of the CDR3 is TGTGCCAGCAGTTCGACAGTCGTACAGGATACGCAGTATTTT. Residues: CASSSTVVQDTQYF.